Listed here are 3 T cell receptor beta chains from one sample, sequenced in a study of tissue T cells after allogeneic stem cell transplantation (dated by TCRdb to 2022 to 2024). The library was obtained by the immunoSEQ multiplex PCR assay. Sourced from immuneACCESS, this table was stored by TCRdb with only in-frame sequences that have V and J called. A share of the clones is absent; for the studies checked, an unresolved V gene accounts for under half, and the remainder has no known explanation. The table for this sample lists fewer than 20,000 clones; under 80% of them were counted only once. The ten biggest clones cover 0.75% to 1% of the sample. The sequencing sample was made of spleen. All receptors come from a female BALB/c mouse in good health. This mouse strain carries MHC haplotype H2-d.

With regard to this clone: Mouse names are used for the genes. The read ends 1 residue before the CDR3 terminus; that terminus is restored from the germline J gene. The chain employs TRBV2 and TRBJ2-4; TRBD2 might be the D (6 bases). V gave up 0 bases and J gave up 4 bases, with 8 bases separating them. Germline CDR1 is LGHNA and CDR2 is YSYQKL. This CDR3 comprises 14 residues. This chain's CDR3 is CASSQDPGENTLYF. CDR3 DNA (partial): TGTGCCAGCAGCCAAGATCCTGGGGAAAACACCTTGTAC.

As concerns this clone: The gene symbols are mouse symbols. The CDR3 is cut off 1 residue early in the read; its end comes from the germline J gene. V usage is TRBV4 and J usage is TRBJ2-7; D is possibly TRBD2 (6 bases). The CDR3 contains 14 residues. Trimming stripped 5 bases from V and 0 bases from J, with 11 bases between. Germline V lookup: CDR1 LGHDT, CDR2 YNNKQL (reference sequence). The CDR3 protein is CASSHWESSYEQYF. CDR3 bases read: TGTGCCAGCAGCCACTGGGAAAGCTCCTATGAACAGTAC.

This clone was found a few times. Gene and germline names: mouse. With the read ending 1 residue before the CDR3 end, the germline J gene is used to fill in that end. The rearrangement links TRBV13-2 to TRBJ2-1; TRBD1 agrees at 9 bases. The V and J ends lost 3 bases and 4 bases, in that order; junction bases with no gene match: 5. Per germline, CDR1 NNHNN and CDR2 SYGAGS (reference sequence). This CDR3 region has 15 residues. CDR3 bases read: TGTGCCAGCGGTGGGGGACAGGGTGGATATGCTGAGCAGTTC. The encoded protein is CASGGGQGGYAEQF. From start to end, the CDR3 is CASGGGQGGYAEQFF.